Given below is one TCR beta chain in context. This entry belongs to a study of PD-1 blockade in classical Hodgkin lymphoma. Clones were read by immunoSEQ multiplex PCR, and TCRdb kept only the in-frame ones, dropping some. The sample has roughly 7,600 clones; 75% to 80% are singletons. Brentuximab vedotin exposure varied, and every patient relapsed after autologous stem cell transplantation. Thawed PBMCs underwent magnetic negative selection to yield purified CD4+ T cells. J gave up 2 bases and V 2 bases, and 8 bases lay outside the gene matches. The CDR3 runs to 16 residues. In germline, CDR1 is SGHRS, CDR2 YFSETQ.

This specimen consisted of CD4+ T cells from blood, obtained at baseline. The J gene is TRBJ2-3, the V gene TRBV5-1; 7 nucleotides match TRBD1. The receptor was isolated from a human donor with classical Hodgkin lymphoma. CDR3 nucleotides: TGCGCCAGCAGCTTACCTACAGGGGTGGACACAGATACGCAGTATTTT. Translating it yields CASSLPTGVDTDTQYF. The full variable domain, with the rest looked up from reference TRBV5-1 and TRBJ2-3, is KAGVTQTPRYLIKTRGQQVTLSCSPISGHRSVSWYQQTPGQGLQFLFEYFSETQRNKGNFPGRFSGRQFSNSRSEMNVSTLELGDSALYLCASSLPTGVDTDTQYFGPGTRLTVL.